Listed below are T cell receptor beta chains from one sample, sequenced in a study of CD8+ T cells in alopecia areata. Repertoires were generated with immunoSEQ multiplex PCR, while TCRdb's copy carries only in-frame clones and drops some. Among about 69,000 clones listed, approximately 58% were seen once. The specimen comprised CD8+ T cells sorted from blood, sampled at week 0. Source of these receptors: a human donor with alopecia areata. Each CDR3 is given with its conserved first and last residue. A D gene is named only where the DNA matches it firmly. Clone size is given for some rows only: seen once, a few or many times, or a class if the clone is expanded.

CSVWQSPIYGYTF,TGCAGCGTTTGGCAGTCCCCTATCTATGGCTACACCTTC,NA,NA,TRBJ1-2,TRBV29-1
CATSPSGTGNEQFF,TGTGCCACCAGCCCCTCCGGGACAGGGAATGAGCAGTTCTTC,NA,TRBD1,TRBJ2-1,TRBV15
CAISEYEGQGTYEQYF,TGTGCCATCAGTGAGTACGAGGGACAGGGAACCTACGAGCAGTACTTC,NA,TRBD1,TRBJ2-7,TRBV10-3
CASSSPNTGELFF,TGTGCCAGCAGCAGTCCGAACACCGGGGAGCTGTTTTTT,NA,NA,TRBJ2-2,TRBV7-9
CASSLDWFSGMTGELFF,TGTGCCAGCAGCTTGGATTGGTTTAGCGGGATGACCGGGGAGCTGTTTTTT,NA,TRBD2,TRBJ2-2,TRBV5-6
CASNPGYTYEQYF,TGCGCCAGCAATCCCGGGTATACCTACGAGCAGTACTTC,few,NA,TRBJ2-7,TRBV23-1
CSVEVNSVGGDTQYF,TGCAGCGTTGAAGTGAATAGCGTAGGTGGAGATACGCAGTATTTT,few,NA,TRBJ2-3,TRBV29-1
CASSSSAGGGTEAFF,TGTGCCAGCAGCTCCAGCGCAGGGGGCGGCACTGAAGCTTTCTTT,few,TRBD1,TRBJ1-1,TRBV7-9
CASSLNPSAQGFTDTQYF,TGTGCCAGCAGTCTCAATCCTAGCGCCCAAGGATTCACAGATACGCAGTATTTT,once,NA,TRBJ2-3,TRBV27
CASSLVYAGEQYF,TGTGCCAGCAGCTTGGTTTACGCGGGCGAGCAGTACTTC,NA,NA,TRBJ2-7,TRBV5-6
CSVEWQDSYEQYF,TGCAGCGTTGAATGGCAGGACTCCTACGAGCAGTACTTC,NA,NA,TRBJ2-7,TRBV29-1
CAWSVAGSSYEQYF,TGTGCCTGGAGTGTCGCGGGGTCCTCCTACGAGCAGTACTTC,NA,NA,TRBJ2-7,TRBV30
CASSLAARTDIRDTEAFF,TGCGCCAGCAGCTTGGCCGCGCGGACAGACATCAGAGACACTGAAGCTTTCTTT,NA,NA,TRBJ1-1,TRBV5-1
CASSSQTRAEQYF,TGTGCCAGCAGCTCCCAGACAAGGGCCGAGCAGTACTTC,once,NA,TRBJ2-7,TRBV7-9
CASSPPGATNSPLHF,TGTGCCAGCAGCCCCCCCGGGGCCACTAATTCACCCCTCCACTTT,NA,NA,TRBJ1-6,TRBV7-9
CASSASDGRGYEQYF,TGTGCCAGTAGTGCGTCGGATGGTCGGGGCTACGAGCAGTACTTC,NA,NA,TRBJ2-7,TRBV19
CATSRSRDTYNEQFF,TGTGCCACCAGCAGATCTCGGGACACCTACAATGAGCAGTTCTTC,few,NA,TRBJ2-1,TRBV15
CASSLSLAVYEQYF,TGTGCCAGCAGCTTAAGCCTAGCGGTCTACGAGCAGTACTTC,once,TRBD2,TRBJ2-7,TRBV7-9
CAWTLAGPGNEQFF,TGTGCCTGGACGTTAGCGGGACCCGGGAATGAGCAGTTCTTC,NA,TRBD2,TRBJ2-1,TRBV30
CASSLYGGRRGEAFF,TGTGCCAGCAGTTTATACGGGGGGCGCCGGGGTGAAGCTTTCTTT,NA,NA,TRBJ1-1,TRBV27
CASSQERGASYGYTF,TGCGCCAGCAGCCAAGAGAGGGGGGCTAGTTATGGCTACACCTTC,NA,NA,TRBJ1-2,TRBV4-3
CASSSQGARFYNEQFF,TGTGCCAGCAGTTCACAGGGGGCGAGGTTCTACAATGAGCAGTTCTTC,NA,TRBD1,TRBJ2-1,TRBV27
CASSVGYSGANVLTF,TGTGCCAGCAGCGTGGGGTATTCGGGGGCCAACGTCCTGACTTTC,few,NA,TRBJ2-6,TRBV9
CSAKDREVEGYGYTF,TGCAGCGCAAAGGACAGGGAAGTTGAAGGCTATGGCTACACCTTC,NA,TRBD1,TRBJ1-2,TRBV29-1
CARGRGHHTEKLFF,TGCGCCAGGGGGAGGGGACACCACACTGAAAAACTGTTTTTT,NA,NA,TRBJ1-4,TRBV23-1
CASSAGTGSTDTQYF,TGTGCCAGCAGTGCTGGGACAGGGAGCACAGATACGCAGTATTTT,NA,TRBD1,TRBJ2-3,TRBV2
CALTLRGNTEAFF,TGTGCCCTAACACTGAGGGGGAACACTGAAGCTTTCTTT,NA,NA,TRBJ1-1,TRBV7-6
CASRQTTTGGSYEQYF,TGCGCCAGCAGGCAAACAACGACAGGAGGCTCTTACGAGCAGTACTTC,NA,NA,TRBJ2-7,TRBV4-3
CASSEYRDEQYF,TGTGCCAGCAGTGAATATCGGGACGAGCAGTACTTC,NA,NA,TRBJ2-7,TRBV2
CAISEGTSEANEQFF,TGTGCCATCAGTGAAGGGACTAGCGAAGCCAATGAGCAGTTCTTC,few,TRBD2,TRBJ2-1,TRBV10-3
CASSLWAVSTDTQYF,TGTGCCAGCAGCTTGTGGGCAGTAAGCACAGATACGCAGTATTTT,NA,NA,TRBJ2-3,TRBV5-6
CSVERPLYGYTF,TGCAGCGTTGAAAGGCCTCTCTATGGCTACACCTTC,NA,NA,TRBJ1-2,TRBV29-1
CASSGPTDTQYF,TGTGCCAGCAGTGGGCCCACAGATACGCAGTATTTT,few,NA,TRBJ2-3,TRBV2
CASSFPGLAGVLNEQYF,TGTGCCAGCAGCTTCCCGGGACTAGCGGGAGTGCTAAACGAGCAGTACTTC,NA,TRBD2,TRBJ2-7,TRBV5-4
CASSEGGNQPQHF,TGTGCCAGCAGTGAAGGGGGGAATCAGCCCCAGCATTTT,NA,NA,TRBJ1-5,TRBV25-1
CASSSPTGAGGYTF,TGTGCCAGCAGTTCGCCGACAGGGGCGGGCGGCTACACCTTC,once,TRBD1,TRBJ1-2,TRBV27
CSVKGALVDEQYF,TGCAGCGTTAAGGGGGCATTGGTAGACGAGCAGTACTTC,NA,TRBD1,TRBJ2-7,TRBV29-1
CASSEMLGTDKLNTF,TGTGCCAGCAGTGAAATGTTGGGGACGGACAAACTTAACACCTTC,few,NA,TRBJ1-2,TRBV2
CASSYRPRTGELFF,TGTGCCAGCAGTTACAGACCCCGGACCGGGGAGCTGTTTTTT,few,NA,TRBJ2-2,TRBV6-5
CASSQGLTGFYEQYF,TGCGCCAGCAGCCAGGGTCTAACAGGGTTCTACGAGCAGTACTTC,NA,NA,TRBJ2-7,TRBV23-1
CASSHRQDEQYF,TGCGCCAGCAGCCATCGACAGGACGAGCAGTACTTC,NA,NA,TRBJ2-7,TRBV5-1